The 19 T cell receptor beta chains in this list originate from one sample, sequenced in a study of Graves' ophthalmopathy and Graves' hyperthyroidism listed by TCRdb under 2018. TCRdb names Illumina HiSeq 2000 as the instrument used. For repertoire sequencing, TCR beta CDR3 regions were amplified from RNA transcripts. HTBI primers and the Qiagen OneStep RT-PCR kit were used in a first-round RT-PCR, which was followed by a second-round multiplex PCR, size selection and purification. Through fastp at Q25 and MiXCR, TCRdb rebuilt clones from the public reads, retaining in-frame beta chains. Rows with one shared CDR3 protein collapse into an entry with the most common genes and DNA. The sample has approximately 210,000 distinct CDR3 sequences on record, roughly a fifth of them singletons. The leading ten clones occupy around 45% of the sample. Input material: peripheral blood. Receptor source: a woman aged 45-59 years with Graves' ophthalmopathy. Donor details come from another sample of the same person, matched by shared clones.

The table lists this clonotype with many counts. J is TRBJ1-1 and V is TRBV29-1, with D perhaps matching TRBD1 (6 bases). Germline CDR1 and CDR2: SQVTM and ANQGSEA. V was pared by 4 bases and J by 3 bases, with 9 bases between. CDR3 length: 12 amino acids. CDR3 DNA: TGCAGCGTTGGTGAGGGGGACACTGAAGCTTTCTTT. Translation: CSVGEGDTEAFF. The variable domain in full, with the rest retrieved from reference TRBV29-1 and TRBJ1-1, is SAVISQKPSRDICQRGTSLTIQCQVDSQVTMMFWYRQQPGQSLTLIATANQGSEATYESGFVIDKFPISRPNLTFSTLTVSNMSPEDSSIYLCSVGEGDTEAFFGQGTRLTVV.

The DNA for the CDR3 is TGTGCCAGCAGTGAATCGAAGGGGACAGGGGGTCAAGAGACCCAGTACTTC. Translating gives CASSESKGTGGQETQYF. The V and J genes are TRBV25-1 and TRBJ2-5; 11 bases agree with TRBD1. V lost 1 base and J lost 2; bases outside the gene matches: 6. This CDR3 has 17 residues. CDR1 is MGHDK and CDR2 is SYGVNS in the germline V gene.

This clonotype occurred a few times. The V call is TRBV6-1, the J call TRBJ2-2; no firm D call. The germline V gene has CDR1 MNHNS and CDR2 SASEGT. The CDR3 covers 14 residues. V shed 4 bases and J shed 5 bases, with 11 bases lying between them. The CDR3 sequence is CASSGLARTGELFF. CDR3 nucleotide sequence: TGTGCCAGCAGTGGACTGGCGAGGACCGGGGAGCTGTTTTTT.

This clonotype has at least ten counts. The chain recombines TRBV6-1 with TRBJ1-3, with a possible D match to TRBD1 (5 bases). CDR1 is MNHNS, CDR2 SASEGT, per germline. The V end was cut by 6 bases, the J end by 0 bases, with 12 bases between. CDR3 size: 15 residues. The CDR3 DNA sequence: TGTGCCAGCAGGCTGGGACTCAACTCTGGAAACACCATATATTTT. This encodes CASRLGLNSGNTIYF.

This clonotype has ten or more counts. This chain links TRBV19 with TRBJ2-5; D might be TRBD2 (5 bases). The CDR3 extends over 15 amino acids. The V gene lost 3 bases and the J gene lost 1 base, with 12 bases spanning the gap. Per germline, CDR1 LNHDA and CDR2 SQIVND (reference sequence). Written as DNA, the CDR3 is TGTGCCAGTAGTATCGGTCGCGGGTTCCAAGAGACCCAGTACTTC. It specifies CASSIGRGFQETQYF. The entire variable domain, with the rest obtained from reference TRBV19 and TRBJ2-5, is as follows: DGGITQSPKYLFRKEGQNVTLSCEQNLNHDAMYWYRQDPGQGLRLIYYSQIVNDFQKGDIAEGYSVSREKKESFPLTVTSAQKNPTAFYLCASSIGRGFQETQYFGPGTRLLVL.

This clonotype was detected many times. This chain uses TRBV29-1 with TRBJ2-6, with a tentative D call TRBD2 (6 bases). Trimming cost V 4 bases and J 1 base, with 8 bases left between them. Germline values: CDR1 SQVTM, CDR2 ANQGSEA. This CDR3 contains 14 residues. CDR3 sequence reads: CSVGGESGANVLTF. CDR3 in DNA: TGCAGCGTTGGCGGGGAATCTGGGGCCAACGTCCTGACTTTC.

This clonotype showed up many times. V is TRBV12-3 or TRBV12-4 and J is TRBJ1-6, with D maybe TRBD1 (6 bases). The CDR3 loop spans 15 amino acids. Deletions cut 1 base from V and 8 bases from J, with 12 bases between. The CDR3 region is CASSLEQGFHSPLHF. CDR3 bases: TGTGCCAGCAGTTTAGAACAGGGCTTTCATTCACCCCTCCACTTT.

About this clonotype: The junction does not match germline at one end; this may be a read error. This CDR3 is CACRWGALDTGELFF. The CDR3 bases are TGTGCCTGCAGGTGGGGGGCGCTGGACACCGGGGAGCTGTTTTTT. The V call is TRBV6-1, the J call TRBJ2-2; D could derive from TRBD1 or TRBD2 (6 bases each). Germline lookup yields CDR1 MNHNS and CDR2 SASEGT. The CDR3 runs to 15 residues.

This clonotype has at least ten counts. The V call is TRBV3-1, the J call TRBJ1-3, with TRBD1 matching 7 bases. CDR1 and CDR2 (germline): LGHDT, YNNKEL (reference sequence). With V trimmed by 7 bases and J by 2 bases, 2 bases remained unmatched. The CDR3 runs to 13 residues. The CDR3 loop reads CASNTGAGNTIYF. DNA for the CDR3: TGTGCCAGCAACACAGGGGCTGGAAACACCATATATTTT.

This chain uses TRBV2 with TRBJ1-5; tentatively, D is TRBD1 (5 bases). Deletions cut 6 bases from V and 0 bases from J, with 12 bases between. Germline V gene data show CDR1 as SNHLY and CDR2 as FYNNEI. This CDR3 contains 15 residues. CDR3 in DNA: TGTGCCAGCAGAGAGGACACAGTTAGCAATCAGCCCCAGCATTTT. The encoded protein is CASREDTVSNQPQHF.

This clonotype has ten or more counts. The genes are TRBV12-3 or TRBV12-4 and TRBJ2-3, with 7 nucleotides matching TRBD2. The CDR3 totals 14 residues. With 7 bases clipped from V and 5 bases from J, the junction kept 9 bases outside the gene matches. CDR3 sequence reads: CASNPAGNEDTQYF. The CDR3 region has the DNA TGTGCCAGCAACCCAGCGGGAAATGAAGATACGCAGTATTTT.

This clonotype was seen ten or more times. The chain links TRBV7-2 to TRBJ1-2; D is possibly TRBD1 (6 bases). Germline V CDR1 and CDR2: SGHTA, FQGNSA. The CDR3 runs to 11 residues. V was trimmed by 4 bases and J by 14 bases, leaving 14 bases between them. CDR3 coding DNA: TGTGCCAGCAGCTCCGAGGGGGTGCCGACCTTC. It yields the protein CASSSEGVPTF.

This clonotype was observed at least ten times. The J gene is TRBJ2-5, the V gene TRBV24-1, with D tentatively TRBD1 (5 bases). There are 15 residues in the CDR3. V was trimmed by 4 bases and J by 5 bases, leaving 16 bases between them. Germline V gene lookup returns CDR1 KGHDR and CDR2 SFDVKD. The CDR3 nucleotides read TGTGCCACCAGTGACTCCCAGGACATCGTGGAGACCCAGTACTTC. It is translated as CATSDSQDIVETQYF.

Ten or more counts support this clonotype. The chain couples TRBV12-3 or TRBV12-4 to TRBJ1-3; maybe TRBD1 (5 bases). V gave up 6 bases and J gave up 0 bases, with 12 bases separating them. The CDR3 is made up of 15 amino acids. The CDR3 protein is CASSLGELSGNTIYF. CDR3 nucleotides: TGTGCCAGCAGCCTAGGGGAGCTCTCTGGAAACACCATATATTTT.

This clonotype came up many times. This chain links TRBV30 with TRBJ1-2; tentative D call: TRBD1 (5 bases). The CDR3 consists of 15 residues. V was pared by 4 bases and J by 8 bases, with 23 bases between. Germline CDR1 and CDR2: GTSNPN and SVGIG (reference sequence). This chain's CDR3 is CAWTPGGGYPRGYTF. The CDR3 bases are TGTGCCTGGACGCCAGGTGGGGGATACCCGAGGGGCTACACCTTC.

The chain has TRBV27 and TRBJ2-6, with no clear D. CDR3 length equals 18 residues. Trimming removed 6 bases at V and 0 bases at J, with 18 bases between. CDR1 and CDR2 from the germline V gene are MNHEY and SMNVEV (reference sequence). For the CDR3, the DNA is TGTGCCAGCAGCCCCCCACCCAGCTTACTCTCTGGGGCCAACGTCCTGACTTTC. Protein sequence: CASSPPPSLLSGANVLTF. Variable domain in full (rest from reference TRBV27 and TRBJ2-6): EAQVTQNPRYLITVTGKKLTVTCSQNMNHEYMSWYRQDPGLGLRQIYYSMNVEVTDKGDVPEGYKVSRKEKRNFPLILESPSPNQTSLYFCASSPPPSLLSGANVLTFGAGSRLTVL.

This clonotype was seen ten or more times. This chain uses TRBV28 with TRBJ2-7, with a tentative D call TRBD1 (6 bases). The germline gives CDR1 MDHEN, CDR2 SYDVKM. CDR3 length: 14 amino acids. Between the trimmed V and J ends, which lost 5 bases and 5 bases, there was a span of 16 bases. CDR3 region: CASSLGGHLNEQYF. CDR3 DNA: TGTGCCAGCAGTCTAGGGGGACATCTGAACGAGCAGTACTTC.

This clonotype has more than one count but fewer than ten. The chain uses TRBV27 and TRBJ2-7; D possibly uses TRBD1 or TRBD2 (7 bases each). Trimming shortened V by 2 bases and J by 0 bases, and 14 bases separated the two germline ends. CDR3 size: 16 residues. CDR1 and CDR2 from the germline V gene are MNHEY and SMNVEV (reference sequence). CDR3 region: CASSLKARGGSYEQYF. CDR3 coding DNA: TGTGCCAGCAGTTTAAAGGCCAGGGGGGGCTCCTACGAGCAGTACTTC.

This clonotype was counted ten times or more. Mismatch with germline at one junction end may stem from a read error. The chain couples TRBV9 to TRBJ1-2, with a tentative D call TRBD1 (5 bases). CDR3 length: 14 amino acids. Germline CDR1 reads SGDLS; CDR2 reads YYNGEE. CDR3 coding DNA: TGTGCCAGCAGCGTAGGGGGCAGGAACTACGGCTACACCTTC. Amino acid sequence: CASSVGGRNYGYTF.